The entry below gives a single TCR beta chain sequence along with its context. This clone occurred a few times. This clone's antigen is unknown. No much larger clone exists at a distance of one base, and base qualities are not known. This sample is drawn from a study of cytomegalovirus exposure and HLA in healthy donors listed by TCRdb under 2017. Context from the whole study: According to an earlier analysis of 587 of the donors, 150 million to 200 million T cells yielded over 90 million unique TCR beta sequences and approximately 300 Gb of sequence data. An early release covering just under 650 HLA-typed donors comprised about 300 gigabases of sequencing data and around 80 million unique TCR sequences. Of the roughly 410 genotyped donors, 70% to 90% were placed in the genetic ancestry cluster associated with self-reported Caucasian donors. The aim of the study was to test whether cataloging public T cell receptors could identify signatures of past pathogen exposure. The study profiled the T cell repertoires of more than 500 subjects by immunosequencing and related them to cytomegalovirus serostatus. In addition to the first cohort of about 650 subjects, a separate validation cohort of 130 or so different subjects was used. To predict cytomegalovirus infection status, the study combined high-throughput TCR immunosequencing, statistical association of individual TCRs with disease status, and machine learning. To study patterns of TCR occurrence, a later analysis re-analyzed previously published TCR beta repertoires from hundreds of donors and added high-resolution HLA genotyping. Rather than drawing on any new phenotypic data, the later analysis identified candidate immune exposures from TCR beta sequences and the way those sequences occurred across donors. To decide whether each TCR beta V gene segment behaved as functional or pseudogenic, an earlier analysis of some 570 of the donors relied on high-throughput TCR beta sequencing. Donor age, sex, ethnicity and CMV serostatus were compiled together with the repertoire data. A later genetic analysis used genome-wide SNP genotypes for about 55% of the 666 donors, treating that subset as a discovery cohort. Every repertoire in the discovery cohort had been generated on one and the same sequencing platform. Both class I and class II loci were covered by HLA typing, at four-digit resolution. The number of donors typed differed by locus, with about 620-630 for A, B, C, DRB1 and DQB1, around 560 for DQA1, about 610 for DPA1, and around 430 for DPB1. Several DR-DQ haplotypes were handled as single units for association and clustering because linkage in the cohort was strong. Among some 400 genotyped donors of the cohort, an average of around 220,000 unique TCR beta nucleotide sequences was sequenced per donor, of which about 18% were non-productive.

The cohort consisted of approximately 690 healthy bone marrow donors. At the time of sampling, every cohort member was nominally healthy, though immune exposures that went unrecorded were likely present. The donor tested CMV seropositive, placing the donor among the roughly 300 seropositive members of the cohort. A peripheral blood sample was collected from each donor, and TCR beta sequencing was performed on peripheral blood mononuclear cells. Genomic DNA extraction from the blood cell samples was performed with the Qiagen DNeasy Blood Extraction Kit. What the study reported, not specific to this receptor: In a later analysis, several top co-occurrence clusters were reported to appear linked to parvovirus B19, influenza, CMV and Epstein-Barr virus. While some public TCRs were present in many individuals, most TCR sequences turned up only very rarely across donors. In the study, around 160 TCR beta chains were listed as associated with cytomegalovirus. At a false discovery rate of 0.05, a later analysis linked 15,000 to 20,000 TCR beta sequences to specific HLA alleles. According to a later analysis, TCR association rates differed among HLA loci, with DRB1 alleles showing the most associated TCRs and HLA-C alleles showing the fewest. Some 15 rarely observed V segments, including chromosome 9 orphons, were excluded from the earlier analysis of a few hundred of the donors because counts were too low. According to a later analysis, most CMV-associated TCR beta chains appeared to be HLA-restricted, and the HLA associations seemed to be driven largely by CMV exposure. A few of the identified cytomegalovirus-associated TCR beta chains were confirmed in vitro to be specific for cytomegalovirus antigens. A group of highly shared sequence variants was considered likely to be a technical artifact of the sequencing pipeline. When HLA alleles, especially DR and DQ, strongly co-occurred, attributing TCR associations to individual alleles was difficult. Because some donors lacked HLA typing at each locus, the association tests relied only on the typed subset. A later genetic analysis reported fewer N-insertions in productive TCRs among donors in an Asian-associated ancestry cluster than the approximately 700-donor mean. The cohort was sequenced for TCR beta chains only, and without alpha or paired-chain data the features that could be detected were limited. Immune exposure information for the cohort was limited to CMV serostatus. In a later genetic analysis, a missense DCLRE1C variant was associated with V-gene and J-gene trimming of TCR beta chains, and the association was replicated in an independent cohort. According to the authors, the approach could potentially be generalized to other disease states and immunological phenotypes. A later analysis found that HLA-associated TCR beta chains were more clonally expanded and had lower generation probabilities than equally common non-associated chains. In an earlier analysis of approximately 590 of the donors, most TCR beta V segments were observed in productive rearrangements about 90% or about 30% of the time, broadly matching IMGT annotations. The classifier was reported to diagnose cytomegalovirus status with high specificity and sensitivity in both the original and validation cohorts. A further reported finding was that TCR beta sequences accurately predicted the HLA-A and HLA-B alleles for most subjects in the first cohort. Sequencing depth was assumed to be roughly uniform across donors in the presence/absence analyses, though that assumption may not hold. Correlated functional status among segregating V segments might be attributable to linkage disequilibrium, but an unknown experimental factor could not be ruled out.

The protocol used for the library was the immunoSEQ multiplex PCR assay. For the multiplex PCR, a mixture combining 60 forward primers for TCR Vbeta segments and 13 reverse primers for TCR Jbeta segments was used. Amplification of the CDR3 region of rearranged TCR beta genes was performed with a multiplex PCR assay on genomic DNA. Amplified TCR beta libraries were sequenced as 87-base-pair reads on the Illumina HiSeq System. As for how the authors treated the data: A later analysis counted about 80 million unique TCR beta chains across the 666 repertoires, and 9.5 million to 11 million of these chains were shared by at least two donors. A nearest-neighbor algorithm error-corrected the raw reads and collapsed the reads into unique sequences, merging closely related sequences to remove PCR and sequencing errors. V, D and J gene segments were assigned by aligning CDR3 sequences to IMGT reference sequences. For a sequence to be retained, a match of at least six nucleotides to both a V gene segment and a J gene segment was required. Rearrangements were called productive when the CDR3 lacked stop codons and stayed in frame with V and J; all others were non-productive. CDR3 was defined according to IMGT convention as the region running from the second conserved V-encoded cysteine to the conserved J-encoded phenylalanine. Sequences without an unambiguous match to a single V gene segment were excluded from the earlier analysis of several hundred of the donors. An earlier analysis of some 500 of the donors classified V segments as functional when productive rearrangements were above 56.7% and as segregating when the standard deviation between donors was above 5%. A statistical classification framework was built to diagnose cytomegalovirus status from the catalog of TCR beta chain sequences. V and J gene assignment, in a later analysis, came from comparing TCR nucleotide sequences with IMGT/GENE-DB human TR gene sequences. The TCRdist pipeline was used in a later analysis to assign CDR3 sequences and most-parsimonious VDJ recombination scenarios. In a later analysis, each TCR beta chain was defined by its CDR3 amino acid sequence together with its V-gene family, and reads without a unique V-gene family were excluded. A later analysis removed roughly 590 highly shared, low-generation-probability nucleotide sequences to deal with suspected cross-contamination and a sequencing artifact. In a later analysis, a clonal expansion index was calculated for each public chain from normalized within-repertoire ranks of inferred template counts. In a later analysis, generation probabilities were computed using a VDJ recombination model fitted to out-of-frame rearrangements, and the results were checked against IGoR. In a later analysis, hypergeometric tests were used to score TCR-TCR, TCR-HLA and TCR-CMV co-occurrence, with a repertoire-size bias correction applied to TCR pairs. In a later analysis, false discovery rates were estimated by permuting HLA or CMV assignments 20 times. In a later analysis, co-occurring TCRs were grouped using DBSCAN, and TCRdist sequence similarity was added for clustering within HLA-allele-positive subsets. For co-occurrence clustering, repertoires with fewer than 30,000 or more than 120,000 public chains were excluded, along with about five repertoires with anomalous nucleotide sharing. TCRdb limited this immuneACCESS table to in-frame rearrangements with V and J called. A share of clones is missing; checked studies link under half to unresolved V genes, and the rest is unexplained. For V, J and clone size, that table is used; D and trimming come from the DNA. This sample comprises approximately 100,000 clones, roughly 70% of them detected only once. Approximately 11% of the sample is in the top ten clones.

This receptor was identified in a man in his forties or fifties in good health and CMV-seropositive. Material: PBMCs.

Here is the DNA: TGTGCCAGCAGTGACGGACAGATGAGCTCCTACGAGCAGTACGTC. Its protein product is CASSDGQMSSYEQYV. The chain uses TRBV6-1 and TRBJ2-7; the best D guess is TRBD1, with 6 bases matching. The CDR3 sequence holds 15 residues, the cysteine and valine included. The retained sequence is limited to the CDR3, 45 bases, with the frame set at the first base. A distance of 12 bases separates the germline ends of V and J, which lose 3 bases and 0 bases respectively. The germline V gene gives CDR1 as MNHNS and CDR2 as SASEGT.